The clone carrying this TCR beta chain was seen repeatedly, ten times or more. The target antigen is unknown. The data derive from a study of T cells after yellow fever vaccination. Looking at the study overall: Preparation used SMART-Seq v4 Ultra Low Input for the low-cell-number fractions.

Trimming stripped 8 bases from V and 7 bases from J, with 28 bases between. The CDR3 has 16 residues. CDR1 SGHDT and CDR2 YYEEEE come from the germline V gene. TCRdb used MiXCR to reprocess the 5' RACE reads, holding one entry per CDR3 protein. Of about 340,000 distinct CDR3 sequences in the sample, roughly an eighth were seen once. Whole-study results and caveats: Among primary-vaccination clones, most reappeared after the booster, at 96% for CD4 and 88% for CD8.

The sample in question was CD4+ T cells sorted from PBMCs, obtained 15 days after the yellow fever booster vaccination. The chain combines TRBV5-6 with TRBJ2-7; either TRBD1 or TRBD2 may supply D (6 bases each). The TCR was taken from a man younger than 35 who received the YFV17D yellow fever vaccine. CDR3 sequence (DNA): TGTGCCAGTAGTAGGTCAGGGGAGGCCCCGCTCGGAGAGCAGTACTTC. Translation: CASSRSGEAPLGEQYF.